This T cell receptor beta chain comes out of a study of blood T cells in healthy people across ages. The CDR3 is 15 amino acids. V shed 2 bases, J shed 8 bases, and the junction held 8 bases outside the gene matches. CDR1 and CDR2 (germline): SGHTA, FQGTGA. Together with a sample-barcoded 5' primer, a J-beta primer mix was included in a second PCR lasting about 7 to 11 cycles. One entry per CDR3 protein results from TCRdb running MiXCR on the 5' RACE reads. The sample has roughly 800,000 distinct CDR3 sequences; roughly 64% are singletons. Total RNA, at least 5 micrograms per sample, was extracted from PBMCs.

The sample was blood. The chain recombines TRBV7-3 with TRBJ2-3; 9 bases match TRBD2. The sequence derives from a man in his thirties or forties in good health. The chain's CDR3 is CASSLVRLAGATQYF. The CDR3 nucleotides are TGTGCCAGCAGCTTAGTACGGTTAGCGGGAGCTACGCAGTATTTT. Complete variable domain (other parts from reference TRBV7-3 and TRBJ2-3): GAGVSQTPSNKVTEKGKYVELRCDPISGHTALYWYRQSLGQGPEFLIYFQGTGAADDSGLPNDRFFAVRPEGSVSTLKIQRTERGDSAVYLCASSLVRLAGATQYFGPGTRLTVL.